This is a list of T cell receptor beta chains from one sample in a study of blood T cell repertoires in COVID-19. TCRdb keeps only in-frame clones here, not all; method: immunoSEQ multiplex PCR. The repertoire holds tens of thousands of clones, with about 80% as singletons. Input material: peripheral blood. These receptor sequences come from a man aged 25-45 years with COVID-19, enrolled during active disease. The CDR3 runs from the conserved cysteine through the conserved F or W. The order of the fields is clone size, V gene, D gene, J gene, CDR3 DNA, CDR3 protein. A D gene is named only where the DNA matches it firmly. Rows give clone size only sometimes, using once, few, many, or a class for an expanded clone.

once	TRBV28	NA	TRBJ2-5	TGTGCCAGCAGTTTAGAACTAGGAGAGACCCAGTACTTC	CASSLELGETQYF
NA	TRBV27	TRBD2	TRBJ2-1	TGTGCCAGCAGTCTAGGACTAGCGGGCATGTCCTACAATGAGCAGTTCTTC	CASSLGLAGMSYNEQFF
NA	TRBV5-1	NA	TRBJ1-6	TGCGCCAGCAGCTTGGGTAGTTCCAATTCACCCCTCCACTTT	CASSLGSSNSPLHF
NA	TRBV5-5	TRBD2	TRBJ2-1	TGTGCCAGCACCCGGGAGGGGCCCTACAATGAGCAGTTCTTC	CASTREGPYNEQFF
few	TRBV19	NA	TRBJ1-5	TGTGCCAGTAGTATAGGAGGAGCAGGGGAGGGACAGCCCCAGCATTTT	CASSIGGAGEGQPQHF
NA	TRBV12-5	TRBD2	TRBJ2-3	TGTGCTAGTGGTCTACAACTAGCGGGGGGGCGGGGCACGCAGTATTTT	CASGLQLAGGRGTQYF
NA	TRBV5-1	TRBD2	TRBJ2-5	TGCGCCAGCAGCTTGTCTTCCGGGGGGGCCGGAAAGACCCAGTACTTC	CASSLSSGGAGKTQYF
NA	TRBV19	NA	TRBJ2-3	TGTGCCAGTAGAGAGAGCACAGATACGCAGTATTTT	CASRESTDTQYF
NA	TRBV6-6	NA	TRBJ1-2	TGTGCCAGCAGCTTTAACCACCCCTGGGAGGGCTACACCTTC	CASSFNHPWEGYTF
NA	TRBV12-3/TRBV12-4	NA	TRBJ2-1	TGTGCCAGCGCACGGGAGAATCTAGAGCAGTTCTTC	CASARENLEQFF
NA	TRBV6-7	NA	TRBJ2-3	TGTGCCAGCAGTTACCCTCTCACAGATACGCAGTATTTT	CASSYPLTDTQYF
NA	TRBV4-2	TRBD1	TRBJ1-1	TGTGCCAGCAGCCCGGGACAGGGGATGAACACTGAAGCTTTCTTT	CASSPGQGMNTEAFF
NA	TRBV20-1	NA	TRBJ2-7	TGCAGTGCTATTGACGGGGGAGGGGGTGGATTAGGGCAGTACTTC	CSAIDGGGGGLGQYF
NA	TRBV28	TRBD1	TRBJ1-5	TGTGCCAGCAGTTTGAGTGTGTATGGGACAGGGTATGGAGCCCAGCATTTT	CASSLSVYGTGYGAQHF
NA	TRBV25-1	TRBD2	TRBJ2-5	TGTGCCAGCGGGGCTAGCGGGGGCCAAGAGACCCAGTACTTC	CASGASGGQETQYF
NA	TRBV7-3	TRBD1	TRBJ2-1	TGTGCCAGCAGCCGGGACAGGCGGAATGAGCAGTTCTTC	CASSRDRRNEQFF
once	TRBV20-1	NA	TRBJ2-5	TGCAGTGCAAGGGGGCAAGAGACCCAGTACTTC	CSARGQETQYF
NA	TRBV30	TRBD1	TRBJ1-3	TGTGCCTCCCCCACCGGGACAGGGGGCGAGGGCATCGGAAACACCATATATTTT	CASPTGTGGEGIGNTIYF
NA	TRBV27	NA	TRBJ2-2	TGTGCCAGCAGTTTATCGGGCAGGGTGGTTGCCGGGGAGCTGTTTTTT	CASSLSGRVVAGELFF
once	TRBV11-3	TRBD2	TRBJ2-3	TGTGCCAGCAGCCTGCGCATGGGGGGGGGCACAGATACGCAGTATTTT	CASSLRMGGGTDTQYF
NA	TRBV9	NA	TRBJ2-1	TGTGCCAGCGGAGCTGAGCAGTTCTTC	CASGAEQFF
NA	TRBV27	TRBD1	TRBJ2-3	TGTGCCAGCAGTCCCACAGGGGGCAGGGGCACAGATACGCAGTATTTT	CASSPTGGRGTDTQYF
NA	TRBV29-1	TRBD1	TRBJ2-7	TGCAGCGTGGGTGACAGGGATCTCTCCTACGAGCAGTACTTC	CSVGDRDLSYEQYF
NA	TRBV27	NA	TRBJ2-4	TGTGCCAGCAGGGGTAATGAGGGGGGGTCTTGGTACTTC	CASRGNEGGSWYF
NA	TRBV18	NA	TRBJ2-3	TGTGCCAGCTCACCAAGTCGAACAGGTCCCTCACGCACAGATACGCAGTATTTT	CASSPSRTGPSRTDTQYF
NA	TRBV6-4	NA	TRBJ1-1	TGTGCCAGCAGTGTAGCGGCGAACACTGAAGCTTTCTTT	CASSVAANTEAFF
NA	TRBV5-1	NA	TRBJ1-4	TGCGCCAGCAGCTATGGGAGAGTGGATGAAAAACTGTTTTTT	CASSYGRVDEKLFF
NA	TRBV21-1	NA	TRBJ2-6	TGTGCCAGCAAAAAACCGGGACAACTAGACTCTGGGGCCAACGTCCTGACTTTC	CASKKPGQLDSGANVLTF
NA	TRBV5-8	TRBD1	TRBJ1-1	TGTGCCAGCAGCTTCTGGGCCGGACAGGGGAACACTGAAGCTTTCTTT	CASSFWAGQGNTEAFF
NA	TRBV7-8	TRBD1	TRBJ1-1	TGTGCCAGCAGCTTAGAACAGGGGGCAGGCACTGAAGCTTTCTTT	CASSLEQGAGTEAFF
NA	TRBV7-9	NA	TRBJ1-4	TGTGCCAGCAGCTTAGAACGTAAGGGGACTAATGAAAAACTGTTTTTT	CASSLERKGTNEKLFF
NA	TRBV2	TRBD2	TRBJ2-3	TGTGCCAGCACCGCCTCGGCTAGCGGGAGGGGAAATACGCAGTATTTT	CASTASASGRGNTQYF
NA	TRBV11-1	NA	TRBJ1-1	TGTGCCAGCAGCGGAGAAAACACTGAAGCTTTCTTT	CASSGENTEAFF
NA	TRBV19	TRBD1	TRBJ1-1	TGTGCCAGTAGTATAACAGGGGATACTGAAGCTTTCTTT	CASSITGDTEAFF
NA	TRBV6-4	NA	TRBJ2-3	TGTGCCAGCAGTGACGACGGGAGCACAGATACGCAGTATTTT	CASSDDGSTDTQYF
NA	TRBV28	NA	TRBJ1-1	TGTGCCACCCGGTCCGATAGGGGCTGGAACACTGAAGCTTTCTTT	CATRSDRGWNTEAFF
NA	TRBV6-6	NA	TRBJ1-6	TGTGCCAGCAGTCCGGATAAACAGGGAGAATCCTATAATTCACCCCTCCACTTT	CASSPDKQGESYNSPLHF
NA	TRBV5-6	TRBD2	TRBJ2-5	TGTGCCAGCAGCTTGGTGATAGCGGGGGGTAAAGAGACCCAGTACTTC	CASSLVIAGGKETQYF
NA	TRBV7-2	TRBD2	TRBJ2-2	TGTGCCAGCAGCCTTATCCCCTCGGGGGGGTGGAACACCGGGGAGCTGTTTTTT	CASSLIPSGGWNTGELFF
NA	TRBV5-6	TRBD1	TRBJ1-1	TGTGCCACCTCACAGGGGTCTATGGCTGAAGCTTTCTTT	CATSQGSMAEAFF
NA	TRBV4-1	NA	TRBJ2-7	TGCGCCAGCAGCCAACGGGGTGAGCAGTACTTC	CASSQRGEQYF
NA	TRBV11-3	NA	TRBJ1-4	TGTGCCAGCAGCTTACGTACGACGGGAACTAATGAAAAACTGTTTTTT	CASSLRTTGTNEKLFF
NA	TRBV4-1	TRBD2	TRBJ2-1	TGCGCCAGCAGCCGGGGACTAGCGGGGCCAGGCAATGAGCAGTTCTTC	CASSRGLAGPGNEQFF
NA	TRBV19	TRBD2	TRBJ2-1	TGTGCCAGTAGGGGGACTAGCGGAGGCTACAATGAGCAGTTCTTC	CASRGTSGGYNEQFF
once	TRBV7-9	TRBD1	TRBJ1-1	TGTGCCAGCAGCTGGATTCGGGGGACAGGCAAACAGAACACTGAAGCTTTCTTT	CASSWIRGTGKQNTEAFF
NA	TRBV6-5	NA	TRBJ2-1	TGTGCCAGCAGTTCCCCCAAATACAATGAGCAGTTCTTC	CASSSPKYNEQFF
NA	TRBV6-2/TRBV6-3	NA	TRBJ1-3	TGTGCCAGCAGCCCTTCACGGTCTGGAAACACCATATATTTT	CASSPSRSGNTIYF
NA	TRBV2	TRBD1	TRBJ2-7	TGTGCCAGCAGTGTACGGCTGGGGACAGGGGAAGGCTACGAGCAGTACTTC	CASSVRLGTGEGYEQYF
NA	TRBV6-5	TRBD1	TRBJ2-1	TGTGCCAGCAGGAGGGACAGAGTCTACAATGAGCAGTTCTTC	CASRRDRVYNEQFF
NA	TRBV18	TRBD2	TRBJ2-3	TGTGCCAGCTCCCCGGGACTAGCGGGCGCAGATACGCAGTATTTT	CASSPGLAGADTQYF
NA	TRBV4-1	TRBD1	TRBJ2-1	TGCGCCAGCAGCCGCCCACCCCCCGGGACAGGGCTCACCAATGAGCAGTTCTTC	CASSRPPPGTGLTNEQFF